In this sample, the clone carrying this TCR beta chain turned up once. Per the authors' pipeline: The assay estimated nucleated cells by amplifying reference gene primers. The data were produced by immunoSEQ multiplex PCR, yet TCRdb's version contains in-frame clones alone and is incomplete. Clone size and V and J calls were adopted from that table, with D and trimming inferred from the DNA. The data hold about 360,000 clones, with 80% to 90% observed a single time. The data stem from a study of blood T cell repertoires in COVID-19. Germline V gives CDR1 ENHRY, CDR2 SYGVKD. V lost 3 bases and J lost 5, with 13 bases in between. The CDR3 consists of 14 residues. Individuals aged about 18 to 90 years were recruited from 24 US areas.

J is TRBJ1-1 and V is TRBV10-3; TRBD1 might be the D (5 bases). This sequence was found in a man younger than 40 who had recovered from COVID-19. Sequenced sample: PBMCs or T cells enriched from blood (not recorded which). This CDR3 is CAISEGAVLTEAFF. The CDR3, as DNA: TGTGCCATCAGTGAAGGGGCTGTGTTAACTGAAGCTTTCTTT.